This T cell receptor beta chain was profiled in a study of blood T cell repertoires in COVID-19. On the study more broadly: COVID-19 samples, acute and convalescent, were from the United States, Italy and Spain.

Clones were sequenced by immunoSEQ multiplex PCR, and TCRdb holds only the in-frame ones, with some missing. The sample comprises hundreds of thousands of clones, about nine tenths of which are singletons, and 3% to 3.5% rests with the top ten. The CDR3 totals 14 residues. Between the trimmed V and J ends, which lost 5 bases and 5 bases, there was a span of 13 bases. Germline V lookup: CDR1 MNHEY, CDR2 SVGAGI. The sequence came from a woman aged 45-59 years in a cohort exposed to, infected with or recovered from COVID-19 (not recorded which). Sequencing input: PBMCs or T cells enriched from blood (not recorded which). The rearrangement links TRBV6-5 to TRBJ2-1; maybe TRBD1 (5 bases). The CDR3 DNA sequence: TGTGCCAGCAGTCGGCCCGACAGCCACAATGAGCAGTTCTTC. Its translation is CASSRPDSHNEQFF.